This paragraph covers one T cell receptor beta chain sequence. The table came from immunoSEQ multiplex PCR; TCRdb's copy has only in-frame clones and leaves some out. The repertoire holds 150,000 to 200,000 clones, with 85% to 90% as singletons. CDR3 size: 16 residues. Losses at the gene ends were 5 bases for V and 9 bases for J; bases not matched to a gene: 14. Germline loops: CDR1 SNHLY, CDR2 FYNNEI. This entry belongs to a study of blood T cell repertoires in COVID-19. The specimen sequenced was PBMCs or T cells enriched from blood (not recorded which). The TCR originated in a man aged 40-49 years who had recovered from COVID-19. This chain joins TRBV2 and TRBJ2-1, with TRBD2 matching 9 bases. DNA for the CDR3: TGTGCCAGCAGTCCCCGGCGGGAGGGGTTATCGGTTGAGCAGTTCTTC. Residues: CASSPRREGLSVEQFF.